A single sample gave rise to the 22 T cell receptor beta chains below, sequenced in a study of blood T cell repertoires in COVID-19. Sequenced by immunoSEQ multiplex PCR; TCRdb stores in-frame clones only, minus some. Of roughly 14,000 clones in the sample, 80% were seen once. Sequenced input: peripheral blood. The receptor set was obtained from a human donor in a cohort sampled during active COVID-19.

The chain employs TRBV5-8 and TRBJ1-2, with 8 bases aligning to TRBD1. The CDR3 runs 13 residues. Germline CDR1 SGHTS, CDR2 YDEGEE. V was clipped by 4 bases and J by 3 bases; unmatched bases: 2. As DNA, the CDR3 is TGTGCCAGCAGCCCGGGACAGGACTATGGCTACACCTTC. This gives the protein CASSPGQDYGYTF.

The chain has TRBV7-6 and TRBJ1-3; TRBD1 agrees at 8 bases. Germline V CDR1 and CDR2: SGHVS, FNYEAQ. This CDR3 has 17 residues. J gave up 2 bases and V 3 bases, and 9 bases lay outside the gene matches. CDR3 region: CASSLGTGTGPGNTIYF. As DNA, the CDR3 is TGTGCCAGCAGCTTGGGTACCGGGACAGGTCCTGGAAACACCATATATTTT.

Comment on this clone: A much larger clone differs by one base, so this may be a read error. Other DNA sequences in this sample translate to the same CDR3. J is TRBJ1-5 and V is TRBV3-1 (or the pseudogene TRBV3-2), with 7 bases that match TRBD1. The CDR3 loop spans 13 amino acids. The V gene's germline CDR1 is LGHDT and CDR2 YNNKEL (reference sequence). CDR3 in DNA: TGTGCCAGCAGTCAAGACAGGGCCCAGCCCCAGCATTTT. It is translated as CASSQDRAQPQHF.

The chain has TRBV5-4 and TRBJ1-2; 8 nucleotides match TRBD1. Germline-derived CDR1 and CDR2 are SGHNT and YYREEE (reference sequence). Losses at the gene ends were 3 bases for V and 3 bases for J; bases not matched to a gene: 7. The CDR3 sequence is 15 residues long. CDR3 loop: CASSSQGAWDYGYTF. CDR3 sequence (DNA): TGTGCCAGCAGCTCGCAGGGGGCTTGGGACTATGGCTACACCTTC.

V is TRBV5-1 and J is TRBJ2-7; 7 bases match TRBD2. CDR1 and CDR2 (germline): SGHRS, YFSETQ. J was trimmed by 7 bases and V by 1 base; bases with no gene match: 11. There are 15 residues in the CDR3. CDR3 region: CASSLIEGGPREQYF. For the CDR3, the DNA is TGCGCCAGCAGCTTGATTGAGGGAGGGCCAAGGGAGCAGTACTTC.

The chain has TRBV18 and TRBJ2-3; D is undetermined. The CDR3 loop spans 12 amino acids. V was clipped by 6 bases and J by 2 bases, with 6 bases between them. Germline V gene data show CDR1 as KGHSH and CDR2 as LQKENI. Here the CDR3 DNA reads TGTGCCAGCTCCGTGTCCACAGATACGCAGTATTTT. This translates into CASSVSTDTQYF.

The chain carries TRBV28 and TRBJ2-3, with 8 positions matching TRBD1. V shed 6 bases, J shed 4 bases, and the junction held 6 bases outside the gene matches. The CDR3 runs to 14 residues. Germline V gene lookup returns CDR1 MDHEN and CDR2 SYDVKM. The CDR3 sequence is CASRSGQAADTQYF. The CDR3 bases are TGTGCCAGCAGGTCGGGACAGGCTGCAGATACGCAGTATTTT.

This clone occurred a few times. The J gene is TRBJ1-3, the V gene TRBV9, with D uncertain. CDR1 and CDR2 (germline): SGDLS, YYNGEE. Trimming shortened V by 3 bases and J by 1 base, and 14 bases separated the two germline ends. The CDR3 runs to 16 residues. The CDR3, as DNA: TGTGCCAGCAGCGACACGGGGATAATTTCTGGAAACACCATATATTTT. Its translation: CASSDTGIISGNTIYF.

The rearrangement joins TRBV5-1 to TRBJ2-1; 7 nucleotides align to TRBD1. Per the germline V gene, CDR1 is SGHRS and CDR2 is YFSETQ. CDR3 length equals 14 residues. J was trimmed by 3 bases and V by 4 bases; bases with no gene match: 4. The CDR3 DNA follows: TGCGCCAGCAGCCCGGGACAGTTCTACAATGAGCAGTTCTTC. Amino acid sequence: CASSPGQFYNEQFF.

The rearrangement uses TRBV7-3 and TRBJ2-3; TRBD2 agrees at 8 bases. J lost 8 bases, V lost 4 bases, and 2 bases had no gene match. Germline lookup yields CDR1 SGHTA and CDR2 FQGTGA. The CDR3 covers 12 residues. The CDR3: CASSSAGGTQYF. In nucleotides, the CDR3 is TGTGCCAGCAGCTCCGCGGGGGGTACGCAGTATTTT.

The gene calls are TRBV7-6 and TRBJ2-2, with 11 nucleotides matching TRBD2. After removal of 1 base from V and 0 bases from J, the junction contained 4 bases not matched to a gene. The germline CDR1 and CDR2 sequences are SGHVS and FNYEAQ. The CDR3 is made up of 18 amino acids. CDR3 DNA sequence: TGTGCCAGCAGCTTAGAGTCTAGCGGGGGGCCGAACACCGGGGAGCTGTTTTTT. Translation gives CASSLESSGGPNTGELFF.

V and J are TRBV19 and TRBJ2-5, with TRBD2 identical over 13 bases. Trimming took 4 bases from V and 5 from J; bases not matched to a gene: 4. Germline values: CDR1 LNHDA, CDR2 SQIVND (reference sequence). The CDR3 contains 15 residues. The CDR3 region is CASSTGTSGVETQYF. The CDR3, as DNA: TGTGCCAGTAGTACCGGGACTAGCGGGGTCGAGACCCAGTACTTC.

The V and J genes are TRBV19 and TRBJ2-7; D might be TRBD2 (6 bases). CDR1 is LNHDA, CDR2 SQIVND, per germline (reference sequence). Trimming took off 7 bases at V and 6 bases at J, with 10 bases between the two ends. The CDR3 has 11 residues. The CDR3 DNA follows: TGTGCCAGTACCCAGGAGGGCGAGCAGTACTTC. It yields the protein CASTQEGEQYF.

In the case of this clone: The junction does not match germline at one end; this may be a read error. J is TRBJ2-7 and V is TRBV11-2; D might be TRBD2 (5 bases). This CDR3 has 14 amino acids. CDR1 is SGHAT, CDR2 FQNNGV, per germline. The CDR3 sequence: CASTLIGGSYEQYF. The CDR3 DNA is TGTGCCAGCACCTTAATAGGCGGGTCCTACGAGCAGTACTTC.

This clone showed up just a few times. The chain links TRBV3-1 (or the pseudogene TRBV3-2) to TRBJ1-2; 12 positions match TRBD1. Unmatched junction bases numbered 2, after V lost 1 base and J lost 5 bases. From germline, CDR1 is LGHDT and CDR2 YNNKEL (reference sequence). This CDR3 has 15 amino acids. In nucleotides, the CDR3 is TGTGCCAGCAGCCAAGGGGACAGGGGGCTATATGGCTACACCTTC. Translating gives CASSQGDRGLYGYTF.

V and J are TRBV11-2 and TRBJ2-3; TRBD2 agrees at 8 bases. The CDR3 consists of 16 residues. With V trimmed by 5 bases and J by 2 bases, 9 bases remained unmatched. Looked up from germline, CDR1 is SGHAT and CDR2 is FQNNGV. CDR3 nucleotides: TGTGCCAGCAGCCCCGTGAGCGGGAGAGCCACAGATACGCAGTATTTT. This sequence encodes CASSPVSGRATDTQYF.

The chain joins TRBV10-2 to TRBJ2-1, with D perhaps TRBD2 (6 bases). The CDR3 length is 13 residues. Trimming cost V 4 bases and J 7 bases, with 11 bases left between them. Germline V gives CDR1 WSHSY, CDR2 SAAADI. This chain's CDR3 is CASSVGGINEQFF. The DNA for the CDR3 is TGCGCCAGCAGTGTCGGGGGAATTAATGAGCAGTTCTTC.

The rearrangement joins TRBV9 to TRBJ2-7; D not resolved. Germline CDR1 is SGDLS and CDR2 is YYNGEE. V was pared by 0 bases and J by 1 base, with 8 bases between. The CDR3 spans 14 residues. CDR3 loop: CASSVDGSSYEQYF. Here the CDR3 DNA reads TGTGCCAGCAGCGTAGACGGTAGTTCCTACGAGCAGTACTTC.

This rearrangement joins TRBV19 to TRBJ2-7; D remains unclear. Germline V gives CDR1 LNHDA, CDR2 SQIVND (reference sequence). V was clipped by 5 bases and J by 3 bases, with 14 bases between them. CDR3 length: 14 residues. As DNA, the CDR3 is TGTGCCAGTAGTCGACTCATTGACGGCTACGAGCAGTACTTC. It encodes CASSRLIDGYEQYF.

This chain connects TRBV9 to TRBJ1-2; no clear D. CDR1 is SGDLS and CDR2 is YYNGEE in the germline V gene. The CDR3 spans 15 residues. Trimming cost V 0 bases and J 0 bases, with 9 bases left between them. CDR3 region: CASSVEAGANYGYTF. The CDR3 DNA reads TGTGCCAGCAGCGTAGAGGCAGGTGCTAACTATGGCTACACCTTC. Combining the CDR3 with reference TRBV9 and TRBJ1-2 gives the whole variable domain DSGVTQTPKHLITATGQRVTLRCSPRSGDLSVYWYQQSLDQGLQFLIQYYNGEERAKGNILERFSAQQFPDLHSELNLSSLELGDSALYFCASSVEAGANYGYTFGSGTRLTVV.

The DNA of the CDR3 is TGTGCCAGCAGTTTACTAGTCTCAGATCGAGAGACCCAGTACTTC. This sequence encodes CASSLLVSDRETQYF. The chain joins TRBV28 to TRBJ2-5; D uncertain. The CDR3 has 15 amino acids. Trimming cost V 2 bases and J 4 bases, with 14 bases left between them. The V gene's germline CDR1 is MDHEN and CDR2 SYDVKM. The whole variable domain, filled in from reference TRBV28 and TRBJ2-5, reads DVKVTQSSRYLVKRTGEKVFLECVQDMDHENMFWYRQDPGLGLRLIYFSYDVKMKEKGDIPEGYSVSREKKERFSLILESASTNQTSMYLCASSLLVSDRETQYFGPGTRLLVL.

The chain links TRBV24-1 to TRBJ2-3, with TRBD2 as a possible D gene (6 bases). This CDR3 region has 14 residues. Deletions cut 7 bases from V and 0 bases from J, with 10 bases between. Germline lookup yields CDR1 KGHDR and CDR2 SFDVKD. This CDR3 reads CATREGGSTDTQYF. CDR3 nucleotides: TGTGCCACCAGGGAAGGAGGGAGCACAGATACGCAGTATTTT.